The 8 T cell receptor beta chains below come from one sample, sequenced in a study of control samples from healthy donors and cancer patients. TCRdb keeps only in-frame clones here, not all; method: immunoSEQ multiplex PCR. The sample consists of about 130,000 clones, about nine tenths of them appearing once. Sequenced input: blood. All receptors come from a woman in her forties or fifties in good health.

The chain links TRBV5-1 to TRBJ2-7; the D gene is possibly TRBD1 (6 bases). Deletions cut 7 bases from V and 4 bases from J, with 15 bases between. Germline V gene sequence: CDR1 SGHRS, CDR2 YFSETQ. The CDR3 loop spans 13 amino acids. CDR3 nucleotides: TGCGCCAGCCGCCGGGACACCACTTACGAGCAGTACTTC. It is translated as CASRRDTTYEQYF. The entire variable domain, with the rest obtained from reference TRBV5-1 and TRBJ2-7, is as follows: KAGVTQTPRYLIKTRGQQVTLSCSPISGHRSVSWYQQTPGQGLQFLFEYFSETQRNKGNFPGRFSGRQFSNSRSEMNVSTLELGDSALYLCASRRDTTYEQYFGPGTRLTVT.

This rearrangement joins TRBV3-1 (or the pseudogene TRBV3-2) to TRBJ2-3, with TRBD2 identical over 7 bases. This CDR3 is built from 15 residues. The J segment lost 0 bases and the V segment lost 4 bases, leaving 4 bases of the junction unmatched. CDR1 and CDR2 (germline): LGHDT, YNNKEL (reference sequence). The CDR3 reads CASSPGLVSTDTQYF. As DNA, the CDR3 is TGTGCCAGCAGCCCTGGACTAGTTAGCACAGATACGCAGTATTTT.

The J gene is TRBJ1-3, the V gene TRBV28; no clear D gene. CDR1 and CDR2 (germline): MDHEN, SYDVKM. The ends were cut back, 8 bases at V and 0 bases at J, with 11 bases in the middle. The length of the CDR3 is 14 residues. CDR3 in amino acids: CASGDTSSGNTIYF. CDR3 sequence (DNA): TGTGCCAGCGGGGATACTAGCTCTGGAAACACCATATATTTT.

The chain's CDR3 is CASSKGQGEYNEQFF. The CDR3 coding sequence is TGTGCCAGCAGCAAAGGACAGGGGGAATACAATGAGCAGTTCTTC. The gene calls are TRBV3-1 (or the pseudogene TRBV3-2) and TRBJ2-1; 10 bases match TRBD1. The V and J ends lost 5 bases and 4 bases, in that order; junction bases with no gene match: 5. Germline V gene data show CDR1 as LGHDT and CDR2 as YNNKEL (reference sequence). The CDR3 is 15 residues long.

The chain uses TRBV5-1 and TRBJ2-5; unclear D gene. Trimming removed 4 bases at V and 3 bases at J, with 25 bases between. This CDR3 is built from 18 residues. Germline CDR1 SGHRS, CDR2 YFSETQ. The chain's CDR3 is CASSLILDSSFIEETQYF. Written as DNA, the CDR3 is TGCGCCAGCAGCCTGATATTAGATTCGAGTTTCATTGAAGAGACCCAGTACTTC.

The CDR3, as DNA: TGTGCCAGCAGCTTAGAGTCTAGCGGGAGATTCCTTCGGGAGCAGTACTTC. Amino acids: CASSLESSGRFLREQYF. The chain joins TRBV7-6 to TRBJ2-7, with 10 bases aligning to TRBD2. The CDR3 contains 17 residues. Per the germline V gene, CDR1 is SGHVS and CDR2 is FNYEAQ. Trimming removed 1 base from V and 7 bases from J; junction bases left unmatched: 13.

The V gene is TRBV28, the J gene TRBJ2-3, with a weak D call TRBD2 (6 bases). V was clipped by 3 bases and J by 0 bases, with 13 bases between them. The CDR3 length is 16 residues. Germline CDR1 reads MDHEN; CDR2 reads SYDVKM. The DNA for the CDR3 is TGTGCCAGCAGTTTTTCCGGCGGGGTGAGCACAGATACGCAGTATTTT. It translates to CASSFSGGVSTDTQYF. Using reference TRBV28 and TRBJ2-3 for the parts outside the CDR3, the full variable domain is DVKVTQSSRYLVKRTGEKVFLECVQDMDHENMFWYRQDPGLGLRLIYFSYDVKMKEKGDIPEGYSVSREKKERFSLILESASTNQTSMYLCASSFSGGVSTDTQYFGPGTRLTVL.

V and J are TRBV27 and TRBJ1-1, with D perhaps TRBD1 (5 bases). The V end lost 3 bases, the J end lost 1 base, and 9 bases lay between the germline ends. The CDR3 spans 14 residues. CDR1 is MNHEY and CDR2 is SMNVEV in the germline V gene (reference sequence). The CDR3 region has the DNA TGTGCCAGCAGTTTTTCGGGGCCGAACACTGAAGCTTTCTTT. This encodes CASSFSGPNTEAFF.